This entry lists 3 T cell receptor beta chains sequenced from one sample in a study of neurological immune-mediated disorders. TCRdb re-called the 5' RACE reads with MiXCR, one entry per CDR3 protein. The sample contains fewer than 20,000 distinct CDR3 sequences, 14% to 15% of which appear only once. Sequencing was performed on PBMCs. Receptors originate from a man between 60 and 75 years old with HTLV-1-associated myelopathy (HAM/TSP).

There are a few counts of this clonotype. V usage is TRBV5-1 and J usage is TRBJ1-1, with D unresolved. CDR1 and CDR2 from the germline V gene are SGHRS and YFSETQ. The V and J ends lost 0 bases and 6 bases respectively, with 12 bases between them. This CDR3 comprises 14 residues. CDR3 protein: CASSLAPEAPEAFF. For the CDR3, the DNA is TGCGCCAGCAGCTTGGCCCCCGAAGCGCCTGAAGCTTTCTTT.

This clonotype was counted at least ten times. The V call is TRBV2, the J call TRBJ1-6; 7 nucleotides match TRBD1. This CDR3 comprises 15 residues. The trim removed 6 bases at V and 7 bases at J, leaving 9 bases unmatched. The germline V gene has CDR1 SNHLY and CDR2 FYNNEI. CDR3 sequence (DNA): TGTGCCAGCAGCAGGGACAGCTTGCACAATTCACCCCTCCACTTT. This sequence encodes CASSRDSLHNSPLHF.

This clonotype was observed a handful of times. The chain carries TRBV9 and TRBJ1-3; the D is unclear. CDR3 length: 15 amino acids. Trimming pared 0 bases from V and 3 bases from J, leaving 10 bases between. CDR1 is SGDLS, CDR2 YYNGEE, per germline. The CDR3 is CASSVDHSSGNTIYF. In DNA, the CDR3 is TGTGCCAGCAGCGTAGACCATTCGAGTGGAAACACCATATATTTT.